The text below deals with one TCR beta chain. Its antigen is not known. The sample contains more than one DNA sequence encoding this CDR3. Germline CDR1 is MNHEY and CDR2 is SVGAGI. This CDR3 spans 15 amino acids. V lost 5 bases to trimming and J lost 4 bases, with 12 bases between them. The entry originates in a study of shared clonotypes between healthy human individuals. General study findings and limits: Large depth notwithstanding, sorted-subset sequencing proved incomplete by rarefaction. The sampled material consisted only of blood, and tissue repertoires are likely to differ. Clonotypes shared by all four sorted-subset donors had higher generation probabilities than non-shared clonotypes.

The repertoire was sequenced with immunoSEQ multiplex PCR; TCRdb's copy has only in-frame clones and lacks some. This table has some 2 million clones, roughly 96% appearing once. The TCR sequence derives from a man aged 18 to 29 in good health. The sequenced sample consisted of naive CD4+ T cells sorted from blood. Stated subset: CD45RA+ positively selected. The chain joins TRBV6-5 to TRBJ1-6; no clear D gene. CDR3 bases: TGTGCCAGCAGTCTCGACACCTTATATAATTCACCCCTCCACTTT. Amino acid sequence: CASSLDTLYNSPLHF.